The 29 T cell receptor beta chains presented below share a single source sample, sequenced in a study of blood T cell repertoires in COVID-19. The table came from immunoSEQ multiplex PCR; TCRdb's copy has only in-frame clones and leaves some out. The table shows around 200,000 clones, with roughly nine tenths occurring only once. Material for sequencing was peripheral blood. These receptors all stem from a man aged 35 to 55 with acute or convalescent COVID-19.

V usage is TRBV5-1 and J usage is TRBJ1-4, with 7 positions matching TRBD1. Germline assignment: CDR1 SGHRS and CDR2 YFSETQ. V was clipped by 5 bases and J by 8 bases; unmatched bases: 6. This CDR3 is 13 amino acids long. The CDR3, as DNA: TGCGCCAGCAGTATCCAGGGGGGCGAAAAACTGTTTTTT. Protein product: CASSIQGGEKLFF.

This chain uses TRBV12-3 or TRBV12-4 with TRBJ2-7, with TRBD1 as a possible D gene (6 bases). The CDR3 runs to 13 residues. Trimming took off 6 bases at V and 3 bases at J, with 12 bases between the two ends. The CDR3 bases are TGTGCCAGCAGCCGGGACACCTTCTACGAGCAGTACTTC. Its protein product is CASSRDTFYEQYF.

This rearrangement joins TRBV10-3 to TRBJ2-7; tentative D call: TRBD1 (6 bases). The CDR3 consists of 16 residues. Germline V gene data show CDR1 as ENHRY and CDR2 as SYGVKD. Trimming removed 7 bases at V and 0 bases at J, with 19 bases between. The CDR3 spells CAITQGQSVHSYEQYF. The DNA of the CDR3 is TGTGCCATCACCCAAGGACAGTCTGTTCACTCCTACGAGCAGTACTTC.

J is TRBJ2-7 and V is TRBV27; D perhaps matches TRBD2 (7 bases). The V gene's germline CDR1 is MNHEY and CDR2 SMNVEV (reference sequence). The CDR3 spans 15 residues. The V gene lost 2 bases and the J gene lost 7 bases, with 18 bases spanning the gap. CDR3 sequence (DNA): TGTGCCAGCAGTTTAGGGGGGGCGGCCACGGGGGAGCAGTACTTC. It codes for CASSLGGAATGEQYF.

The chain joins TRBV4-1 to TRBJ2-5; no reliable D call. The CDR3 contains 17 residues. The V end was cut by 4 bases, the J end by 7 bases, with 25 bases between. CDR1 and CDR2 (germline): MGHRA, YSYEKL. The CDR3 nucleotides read TGCGCCAGCAGCCCGGAGCCCACTAACACGCCAAGAGGGACCCAGTACTTC. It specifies CASSPEPTNTPRGTQYF.

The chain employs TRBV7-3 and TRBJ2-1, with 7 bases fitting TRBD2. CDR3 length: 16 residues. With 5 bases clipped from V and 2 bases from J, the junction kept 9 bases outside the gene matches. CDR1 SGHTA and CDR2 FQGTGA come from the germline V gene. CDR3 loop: CASSLGGSGTYNEQFF. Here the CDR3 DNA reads TGTGCCAGCAGCCTAGGCGGGAGCGGTACCTACAATGAGCAGTTCTTC.

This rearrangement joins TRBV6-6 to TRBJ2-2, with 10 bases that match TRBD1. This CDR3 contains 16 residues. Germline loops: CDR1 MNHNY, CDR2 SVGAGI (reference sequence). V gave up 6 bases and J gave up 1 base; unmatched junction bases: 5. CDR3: CASSLRTGGNTGELFF. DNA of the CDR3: TGTGCCAGCAGCCTAAGGACAGGGGGGAACACCGGGGAGCTGTTTTTT.

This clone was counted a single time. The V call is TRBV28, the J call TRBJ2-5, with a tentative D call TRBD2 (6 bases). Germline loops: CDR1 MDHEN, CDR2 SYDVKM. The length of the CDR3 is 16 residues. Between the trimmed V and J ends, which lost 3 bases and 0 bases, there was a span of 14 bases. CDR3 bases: TGTGCCAGCAGTTTTCCCGGCGGGGCGTACCAAGAGACCCAGTACTTC. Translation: CASSFPGGAYQETQYF.

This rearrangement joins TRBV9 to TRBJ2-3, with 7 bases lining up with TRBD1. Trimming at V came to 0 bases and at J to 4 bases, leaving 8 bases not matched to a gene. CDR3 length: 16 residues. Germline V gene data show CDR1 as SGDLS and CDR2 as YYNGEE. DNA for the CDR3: TGTGCCAGCAGCGTAGGGGGCAGGGGGTCTGCAGATACGCAGTATTTT. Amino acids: CASSVGGRGSADTQYF.

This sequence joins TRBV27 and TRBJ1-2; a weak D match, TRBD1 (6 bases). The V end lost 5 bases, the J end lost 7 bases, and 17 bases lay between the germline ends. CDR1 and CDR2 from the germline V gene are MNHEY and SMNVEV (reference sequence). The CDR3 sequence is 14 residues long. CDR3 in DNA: TGTGCCAGCAGTGCTGGGGGCGCTTTGGGTGGCTACACCTTC. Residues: CASSAGGALGGYTF.

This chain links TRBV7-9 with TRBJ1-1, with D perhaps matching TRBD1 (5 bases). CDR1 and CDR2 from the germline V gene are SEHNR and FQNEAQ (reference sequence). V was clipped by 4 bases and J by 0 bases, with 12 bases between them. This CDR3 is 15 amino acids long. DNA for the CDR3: TGTGCCAGCAGCTCCACCAGGGTGATGAACACTGAAGCTTTCTTT. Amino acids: CASSSTRVMNTEAFF.

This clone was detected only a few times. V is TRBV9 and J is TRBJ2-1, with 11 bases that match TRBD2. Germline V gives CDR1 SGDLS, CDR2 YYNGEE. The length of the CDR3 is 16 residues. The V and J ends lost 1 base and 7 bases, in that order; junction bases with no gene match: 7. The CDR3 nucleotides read TGTGCCAGCAGCGTATGGGTAGCGGGGGGGCGAAATGAGCAGTTCTTC. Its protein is CASSVWVAGGRNEQFF.

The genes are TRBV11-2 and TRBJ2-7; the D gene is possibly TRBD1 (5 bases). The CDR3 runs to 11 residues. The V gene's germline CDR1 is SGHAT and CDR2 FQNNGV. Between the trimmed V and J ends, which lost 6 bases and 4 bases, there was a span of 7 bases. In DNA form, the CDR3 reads TGTGCCAGCAGTAGGGGATACGAGCAGTACTTC. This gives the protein CASSRGYEQYF.

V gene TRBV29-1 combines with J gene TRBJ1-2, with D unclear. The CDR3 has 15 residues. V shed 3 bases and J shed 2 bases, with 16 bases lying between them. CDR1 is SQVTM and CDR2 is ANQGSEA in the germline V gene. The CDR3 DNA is TGCAGCGTTGACCCCCTCTTGCAGTTGAACTATGGCTACACCTTC. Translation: CSVDPLLQLNYGYTF. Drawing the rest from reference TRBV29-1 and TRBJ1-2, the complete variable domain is SAVISQKPSRDICQRGTSLTIQCQVDSQVTMMFWYRQQPGQSLTLIATANQGSEATYESGFVIDKFPISRPNLTFSTLTVSNMSPEDSSIYLCSVDPLLQLNYGYTFGSGTRLTVV.

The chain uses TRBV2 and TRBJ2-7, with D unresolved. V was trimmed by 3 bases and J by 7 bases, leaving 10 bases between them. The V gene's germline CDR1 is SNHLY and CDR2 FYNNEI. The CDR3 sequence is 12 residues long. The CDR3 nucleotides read TGTGCCAGCAGTGACCGACTGTTTGAGCAGTACTTC. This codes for CASSDRLFEQYF.

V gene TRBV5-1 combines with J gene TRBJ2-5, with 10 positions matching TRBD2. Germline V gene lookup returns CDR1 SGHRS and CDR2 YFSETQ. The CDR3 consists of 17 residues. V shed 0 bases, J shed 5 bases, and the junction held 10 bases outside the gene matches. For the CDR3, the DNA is TGCGCCAGCAGCTTGGCCGTAGCTAGCGGGGGCTGGGAGACCCAGTACTTC. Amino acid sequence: CASSLAVASGGWETQYF.

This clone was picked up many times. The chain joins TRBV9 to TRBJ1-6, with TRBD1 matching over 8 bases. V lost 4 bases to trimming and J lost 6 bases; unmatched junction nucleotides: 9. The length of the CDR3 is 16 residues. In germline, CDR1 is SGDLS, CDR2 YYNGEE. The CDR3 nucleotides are TGTGCCAGCAGCAGGACAGGGAATGGGGGTAATTCACCCCTCCACTTT. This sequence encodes CASSRTGNGGNSPLHF.

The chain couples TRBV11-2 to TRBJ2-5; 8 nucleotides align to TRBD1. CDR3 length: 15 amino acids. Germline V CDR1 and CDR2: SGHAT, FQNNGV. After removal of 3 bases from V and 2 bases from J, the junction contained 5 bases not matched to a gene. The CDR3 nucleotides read TGTGCCAGCAGCTTGCGGACAGGGATTCAAGAGACCCAGTACTTC. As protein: CASSLRTGIQETQYF.

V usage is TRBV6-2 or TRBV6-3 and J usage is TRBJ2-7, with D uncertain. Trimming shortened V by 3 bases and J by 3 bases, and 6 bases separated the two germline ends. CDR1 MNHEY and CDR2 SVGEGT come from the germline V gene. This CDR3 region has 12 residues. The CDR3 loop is CASSYNNYEQYF. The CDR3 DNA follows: TGTGCCAGCAGTTATAATAACTACGAGCAGTACTTC.

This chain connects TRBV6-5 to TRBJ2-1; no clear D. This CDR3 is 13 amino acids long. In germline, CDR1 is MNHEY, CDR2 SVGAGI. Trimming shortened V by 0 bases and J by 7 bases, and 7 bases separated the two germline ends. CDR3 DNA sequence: TGTGCCAGCAGTTACTCAAGTCAGAATGAGCAGTTCTTC. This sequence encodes CASSYSSQNEQFF.

The chain's CDR3 is CASSYYTGELFF. CDR3 bases: TGTGCCAGCAGTTATTACACCGGGGAGCTGTTTTTT. J is TRBJ2-2 and V is TRBV2; D ambiguous. The CDR3 is 12 residues long. The V gene lost 5 bases and the J gene lost 3 bases, with 4 bases spanning the gap. The germline V gene has CDR1 SNHLY and CDR2 FYNNEI.

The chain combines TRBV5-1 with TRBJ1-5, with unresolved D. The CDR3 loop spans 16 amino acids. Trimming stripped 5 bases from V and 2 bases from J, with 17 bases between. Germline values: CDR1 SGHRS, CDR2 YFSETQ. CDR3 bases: TGCGCCAGCAGTCTATCCGGGTCCGCGGGCAATCAGCCCCAGCATTTT. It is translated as CASSLSGSAGNQPQHF.

CDR3 region: CASSLAGASGSGELFF. In nucleotides, the CDR3 is TGTGCCAGCAGCTTAGCGGGGGCTAGCGGGTCCGGGGAGCTGTTTTTT. This rearrangement joins TRBV7-8 to TRBJ2-2; 8 bases match TRBD2. After removal of 0 bases from V and 6 bases from J, the junction contained 6 bases not matched to a gene. Germline V gene sequence: CDR1 SGHVS, CDR2 FQNEAQ. The CDR3 contains 16 residues. The full variable domain, with the rest looked up from reference TRBV7-8 and TRBJ2-2, is GAGVSQSPRYKVAKRGQDVALRCDPISGHVSLFWYQQALGQGPEFLTYFQNEAQLDKSGLPSDRFFAERPEGSVSTLKIQRTQQEDSAVYLCASSLAGASGSGELFFGEGSRLTVL.

The CDR3 bases are TGTGCCAGCTCGCCGACAGGGGGCGACTATGGCTACACCTTC. As protein: CASSPTGGDYGYTF. This rearrangement joins TRBV18 to TRBJ1-2; 10 bases line up with TRBD1. Losses at the gene ends were 6 bases for V and 3 bases for J; bases not matched to a gene: 4. Germline V gene lookup returns CDR1 KGHSH and CDR2 LQKENI. The CDR3 totals 14 residues.

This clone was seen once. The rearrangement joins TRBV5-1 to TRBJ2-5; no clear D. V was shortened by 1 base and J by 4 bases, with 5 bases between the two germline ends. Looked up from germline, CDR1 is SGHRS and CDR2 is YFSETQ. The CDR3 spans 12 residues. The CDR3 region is CASSLLPETQYF. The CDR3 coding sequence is TGCGCCAGCAGCTTGCTTCCAGAGACCCAGTACTTC.

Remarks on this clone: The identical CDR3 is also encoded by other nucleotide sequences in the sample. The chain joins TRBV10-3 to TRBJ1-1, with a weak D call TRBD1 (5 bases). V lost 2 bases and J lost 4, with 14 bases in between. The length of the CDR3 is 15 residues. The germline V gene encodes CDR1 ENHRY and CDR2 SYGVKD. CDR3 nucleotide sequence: TGTGCCATCAGTGAGGATAGGGAGGGACCCACTGAAGCTTTCTTT. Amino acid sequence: CAISEDREGPTEAFF.

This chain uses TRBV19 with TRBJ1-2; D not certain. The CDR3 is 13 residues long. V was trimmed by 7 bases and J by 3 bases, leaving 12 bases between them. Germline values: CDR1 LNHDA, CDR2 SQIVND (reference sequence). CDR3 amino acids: CASTTGGYYGYTF. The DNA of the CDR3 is TGTGCCAGTACCACTGGAGGCTACTATGGCTACACCTTC.

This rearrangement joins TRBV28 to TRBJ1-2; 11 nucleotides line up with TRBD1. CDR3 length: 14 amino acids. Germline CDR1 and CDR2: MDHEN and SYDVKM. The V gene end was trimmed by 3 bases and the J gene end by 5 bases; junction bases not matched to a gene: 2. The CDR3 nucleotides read TGTGCCAGCAGTTTGAGGGACAGGGGGTATGGCTACACCTTC. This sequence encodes CASSLRDRGYGYTF.

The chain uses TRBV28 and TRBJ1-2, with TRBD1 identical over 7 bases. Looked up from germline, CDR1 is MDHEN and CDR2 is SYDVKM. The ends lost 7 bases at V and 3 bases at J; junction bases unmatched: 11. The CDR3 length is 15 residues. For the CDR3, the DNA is TGTGCCAGCAACAGACAGGGATTAAGAGACTATGGCTACACCTTC. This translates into CASNRQGLRDYGYTF.